This T cell receptor (beta chain) was recovered during a study of T cell clonality in common variable immunodeficiency. The study's findings and limits: TCRbeta clonality was increased in CVID versus healthy controls. In common variable immunodeficiency, TCR beta chains reportedly carried fewer deletions and N-nucleotide insertions.

To note about this clone: The antigen is undetermined. The read ends 3 residues before the CDR3 terminus; that terminus is restored from the germline J gene.

Germline CDR1 MNHNS, CDR2 SASEGT. The CDR3 runs 15 residues. V lost 1 base, J lost 8 bases, and 7 bases stayed unmatched. Each donor provided 5 to 8 ml of heparinized whole blood. The protocol was immunoSEQ multiplex PCR, while the TCRdb copy is restricted to in-frame clones and leaves out a portion. The record shows roughly 32,000 clones for this sample, with no singletons present. The chain is built from TRBV6-1 and TRBJ2-1; 8 positions agree with TRBD2. The receptor was isolated from a human donor with common variable immunodeficiency. The material sequenced was peripheral blood mononuclear cells. The covered CDR3 bases are TGTGCCAGCAGTGAAGGAGGGACTAGTTTGCATGAG. Protein sequence: CASSEGGTSLHE. In full, the CDR3 is CASSEGGTSLHEQFF.